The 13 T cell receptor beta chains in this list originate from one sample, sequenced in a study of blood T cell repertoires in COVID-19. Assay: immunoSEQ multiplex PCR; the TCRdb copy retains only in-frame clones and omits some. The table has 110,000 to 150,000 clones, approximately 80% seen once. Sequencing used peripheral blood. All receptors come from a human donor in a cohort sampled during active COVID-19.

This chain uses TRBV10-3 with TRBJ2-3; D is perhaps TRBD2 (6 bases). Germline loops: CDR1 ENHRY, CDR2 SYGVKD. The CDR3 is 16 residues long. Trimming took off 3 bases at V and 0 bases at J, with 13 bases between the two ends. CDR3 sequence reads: CAISDAGTSSTDTQYF. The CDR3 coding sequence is TGTGCCATCAGTGATGCTGGGACTTCTAGCACAGATACGCAGTATTTT.

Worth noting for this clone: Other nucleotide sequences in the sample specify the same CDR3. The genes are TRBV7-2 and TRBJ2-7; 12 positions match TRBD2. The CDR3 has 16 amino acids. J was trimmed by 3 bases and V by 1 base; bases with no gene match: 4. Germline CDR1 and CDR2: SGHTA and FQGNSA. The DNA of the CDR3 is TGTGCCAGCAGCTTAGTAGTGGGACTAGCGGGCTACGAGCAGTACTTC. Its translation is CASSLVVGLAGYEQYF.

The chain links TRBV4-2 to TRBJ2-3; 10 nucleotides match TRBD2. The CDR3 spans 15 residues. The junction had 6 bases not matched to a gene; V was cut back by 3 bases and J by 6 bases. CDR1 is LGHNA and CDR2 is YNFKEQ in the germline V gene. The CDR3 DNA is TGTGCCAGCAGCCAGGCTAGCGGGAGCGGCGATACGCAGTATTTT. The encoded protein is CASSQASGSGDTQYF.

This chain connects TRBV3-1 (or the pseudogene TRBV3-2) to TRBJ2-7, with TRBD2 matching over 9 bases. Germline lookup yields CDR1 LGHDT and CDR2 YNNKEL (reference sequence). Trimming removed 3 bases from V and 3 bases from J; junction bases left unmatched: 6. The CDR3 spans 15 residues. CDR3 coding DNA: TGTGCCAGCAGCCAGGCGGGAGGGCCGGGCTACGAGCAGTACTTC. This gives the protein CASSQAGGPGYEQYF.

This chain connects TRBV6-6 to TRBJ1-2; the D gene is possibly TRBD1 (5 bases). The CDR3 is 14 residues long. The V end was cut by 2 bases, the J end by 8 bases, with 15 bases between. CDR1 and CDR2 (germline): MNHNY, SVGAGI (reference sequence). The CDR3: CASSYGGTSGGYTF. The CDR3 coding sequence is TGTGCCAGCAGTTACGGGGGGACTTCCGGGGGCTACACCTTC.

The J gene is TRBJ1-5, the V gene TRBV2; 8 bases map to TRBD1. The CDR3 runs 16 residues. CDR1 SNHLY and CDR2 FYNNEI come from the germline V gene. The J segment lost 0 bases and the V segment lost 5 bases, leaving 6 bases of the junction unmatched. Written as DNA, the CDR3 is TGTGCCAGCAGTAGAACAGGGGGAAGTAGCAATCAGCCCCAGCATTTT. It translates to CASSRTGGSSNQPQHF.

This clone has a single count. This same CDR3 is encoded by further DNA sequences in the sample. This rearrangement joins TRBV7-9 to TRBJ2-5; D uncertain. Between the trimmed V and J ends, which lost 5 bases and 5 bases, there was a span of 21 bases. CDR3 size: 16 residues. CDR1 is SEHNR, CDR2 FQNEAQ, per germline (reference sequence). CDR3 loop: CASSLSVVRGPETQYF. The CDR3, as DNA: TGTGCCAGCAGCCTAAGCGTCGTCCGAGGCCCGGAGACCCAGTACTTC.

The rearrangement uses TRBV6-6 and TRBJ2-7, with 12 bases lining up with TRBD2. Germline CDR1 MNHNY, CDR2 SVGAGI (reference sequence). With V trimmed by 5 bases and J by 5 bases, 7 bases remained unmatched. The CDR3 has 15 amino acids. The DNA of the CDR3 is TGTGCCAGCAGTCAATCACTAGCGGGAGGTAACGAGCAGTACTTC. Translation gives CASSQSLAGGNEQYF.

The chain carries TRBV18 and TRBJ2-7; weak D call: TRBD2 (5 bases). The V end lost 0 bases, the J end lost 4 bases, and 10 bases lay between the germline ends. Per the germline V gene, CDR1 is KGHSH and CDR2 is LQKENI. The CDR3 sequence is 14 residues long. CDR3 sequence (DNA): TGTGCCAGCTCACCACCACGAGGGCAATACGAGCAGTACTTC. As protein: CASSPPRGQYEQYF. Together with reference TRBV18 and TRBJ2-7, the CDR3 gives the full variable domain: NAGVMQNPRHLVRRRGQEARLRCSPMKGHSHVYWYRQLPEEGLKFMVYLQKENIIDESGMPKERFSAEFPKEGPSILRIQQVVRGDSAAYFCASSPPRGQYEQYFGPGTRLTVT.

CDR3 sequence reads: CASSPPGARTGTSEAFF. Written as DNA, the CDR3 is TGTGCCAGCTCACCACCGGGTGCTAGGACAGGCACGTCTGAAGCTTTCTTT. V and J are TRBV18 and TRBJ1-1, with TRBD1 matching over 7 bases. This CDR3 is 17 amino acids long. The germline V gene encodes CDR1 KGHSH and CDR2 LQKENI. V lost 0 bases and J lost 6; bases outside the gene matches: 13.

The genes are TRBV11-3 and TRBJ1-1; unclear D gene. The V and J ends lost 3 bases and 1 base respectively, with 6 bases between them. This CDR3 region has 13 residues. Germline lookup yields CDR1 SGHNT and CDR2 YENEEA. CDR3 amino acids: CASSFNWNTEAFF. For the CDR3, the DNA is TGTGCCAGCAGCTTTAACTGGAACACTGAAGCTTTCTTT. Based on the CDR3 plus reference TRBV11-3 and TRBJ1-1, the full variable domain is EAGVVQSPRYKIIEKKQPVAFWCNPISGHNTLYWYLQNLGQGPELLIRYENEEAVDDSQLPKDRFSAERLKGVDSTLKIQPAELGDSAVYLCASSFNWNTEAFFGQGTRLTVV.

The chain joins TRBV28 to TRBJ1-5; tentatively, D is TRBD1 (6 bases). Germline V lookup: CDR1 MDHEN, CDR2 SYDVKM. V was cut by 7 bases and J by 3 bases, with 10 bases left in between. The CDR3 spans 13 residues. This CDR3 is CASIRQVNQPQHF. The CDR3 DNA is TGTGCCAGCATTCGACAGGTCAATCAGCCCCAGCATTTT. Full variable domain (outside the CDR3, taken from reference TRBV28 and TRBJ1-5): DVKVTQSSRYLVKRTGEKVFLECVQDMDHENMFWYRQDPGLGLRLIYFSYDVKMKEKGDIPEGYSVSREKKERFSLILESASTNQTSMYLCASIRQVNQPQHFGDGTRLSIL.

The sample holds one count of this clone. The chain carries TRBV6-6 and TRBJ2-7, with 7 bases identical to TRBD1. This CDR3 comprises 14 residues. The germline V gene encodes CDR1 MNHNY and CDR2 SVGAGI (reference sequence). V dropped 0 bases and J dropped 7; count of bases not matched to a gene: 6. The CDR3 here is CASSYSTGLGEQYF. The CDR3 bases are TGTGCCAGCAGTTACTCGACAGGGTTGGGAGAGCAGTACTTC.